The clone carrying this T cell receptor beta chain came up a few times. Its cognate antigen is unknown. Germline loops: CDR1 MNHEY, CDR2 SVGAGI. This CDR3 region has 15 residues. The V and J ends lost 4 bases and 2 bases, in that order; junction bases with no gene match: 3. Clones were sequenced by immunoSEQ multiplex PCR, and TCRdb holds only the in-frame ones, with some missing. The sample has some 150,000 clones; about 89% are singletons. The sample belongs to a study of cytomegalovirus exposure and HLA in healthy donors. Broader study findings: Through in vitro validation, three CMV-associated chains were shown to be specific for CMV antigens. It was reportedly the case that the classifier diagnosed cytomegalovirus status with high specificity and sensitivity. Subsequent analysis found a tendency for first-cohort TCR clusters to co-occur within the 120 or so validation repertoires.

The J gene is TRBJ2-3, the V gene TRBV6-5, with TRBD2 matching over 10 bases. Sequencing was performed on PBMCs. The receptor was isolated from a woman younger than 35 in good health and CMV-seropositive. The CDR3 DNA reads TGTGCCAGCAGTTTCGGGACTAGCGACACAGATACGCAGTATTTT. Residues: CASSFGTSDTDTQYF.